The clone carrying this TCR beta chain showed up just a few times. The primer mix had 60 Vbeta and 13 Jbeta primers. TCRdb keeps only in-frame clones here, not all; method: immunoSEQ multiplex PCR. Here the sample spans 80,000 or so clones, 55% to 75% being singletons. This specimen comes from a study of cytomegalovirus exposure and HLA in healthy donors. CDR3 length: 14 amino acids. Trimming shortened V by 1 base and J by 6 bases, and 9 bases separated the two germline ends. Germline CDR1 reads MDHEN; CDR2 reads SYDVKM. The material sequenced was PBMCs. V gene TRBV28 combines with J gene TRBJ2-2; the D is unclear. The source is a man aged 30 to 45 in good health and CMV-seropositive. CDR3 region: CASSLYGGAGELFF. For the CDR3, the DNA is TGTGCCAGCAGTTTATATGGCGGCGCCGGGGAGCTGTTTTTT.